The present entry profiles one TCR beta chain with its context. Its antigen is not known. Amplified regions were TCR beta CDR3 sequences from RNA transcripts. First-round RT-PCR of the TCR CDR3 relied on the HTBI primer set. TCRdb redid the calling of the multiplex PCR reads with MiXCR, one entry per CDR3 protein. The table lists under 300,000 distinct CDR3 sequences, less than 30% of them singletons, with over 25% in the top ten. The data originate from a study of T cells in Graves' hyperthyroidism and ophthalmopathy. Whole-study findings and limits: Among thyroid clonotypes expanded above 0.001, most also appeared in blood.

Germline assignment: CDR1 MNHGY and CDR2 SVAAGI. Deletions cut 5 bases from V and 7 bases from J, with 27 bases between. The CDR3 has 17 amino acids. This clonotype was sampled from a man aged 40-49 years with Graves' hyperthyroidism that later progressed to Graves' ophthalmopathy. The chain has TRBV6-9 and TRBJ2-7, with D possibly being TRBD1 (6 bases). The specimen sequenced was blood. The CDR3: CASSHPEAQGSLGEQYF. The CDR3 DNA follows: TGTGCCAGCAGTCACCCCGAGGCACAGGGAAGCTTGGGGGAGCAGTACTTC.